This T cell receptor beta chain was observed in a study of T-cell reconstitution after alpha-beta-depleted transplantation in children. Study-wide results and limits: Newly produced T cells mostly provided counts and TCRbeta diversity after one year, as hyperexpanded clones declined. After transplant, at about two months, alpha-beta T cells were reportedly derived from several hundred expanded graft clones.

Preparing the TCRbeta library involved the use of unique molecular identifiers. TCRdb redid the calling of the PCR reads with MiXCR, one entry per CDR3 protein. The sample lists around 670,000 distinct CDR3 sequences, about an eighth occurring once. This clonotype came up a few times. The antigen is unknown. The CDR3 length is 13 residues. Per germline, CDR1 SQVTM and CDR2 ANQGSEA. Trimming took 7 bases from V and 8 from J; bases not matched to a gene: 5. The chain joins TRBV29-1 to TRBJ2-1; 13 bases fit TRBD2. The material sequenced was PBMCs, taken before TCRalphabeta/CD19-depleted stem cell transplant. The receptor comes from a girl aged 2 to 9 with congenital amegakaryocytic thrombocytopenia, due to receive a stem cell transplant. The CDR3 region has the DNA TGCAGCGGTCGGACTAGCGGGAGCGATGAGCAGTTCTTC. It encodes CSGRTSGSDEQFF.